This T cell receptor (beta chain) was recorded in a study of blood T cell repertoires in COVID-19. Study-level background: From the United States, Italy and Spain came samples of acute and convalescent COVID-19.

Assay used: immunoSEQ multiplex PCR; TCRdb lists only in-frame clones, some missing. This table has 250,000 to 300,000 clones, approximately 90% appearing once. This receptor was taken from a woman aged 50 to 65 who had recovered from COVID-19. The source material was peripheral blood.

The CDR3 region has the DNA TGTGCCAGCAGCTTAGGTCGCGCTTACAATGAGCAGTTCTTC. Amino acids: CASSLGRAYNEQFF. V is TRBV11-3 and J is TRBJ2-1; D is unresolved. Germline V CDR1 and CDR2: SGHNT, YENEEA. V lost 1 base, J lost 4 bases, and 8 bases lay in between. The CDR3 has 14 residues. Using reference TRBV11-3 and TRBJ2-1 for the parts outside the CDR3, the full variable domain is EAGVVQSPRYKIIEKKQPVAFWCNPISGHNTLYWYLQNLGQGPELLIRYENEEAVDDSQLPKDRFSAERLKGVDSTLKIQPAELGDSAVYLCASSLGRAYNEQFFGPGTRLTVL.